These 19 T cell receptor beta chains came from one sample sequenced in a study of memory CD4+ T cells and cytomegalovirus serostatus. Sequenced by immunoSEQ multiplex PCR; TCRdb stores in-frame clones only, minus some. Of approximately 60,000 clones listed, 70% to 85% are singletons. The sort gate was single viable CD3+CD4+CD8-CD45RO+ cells for memory CD4+ T cells. The sample comprised memory CD4+ T cells from blood. Source of these receptors: an adult in good health and CMV-seropositive.

The gene calls are TRBV7-8 and TRBJ2-1; 7 nucleotides agree with TRBD2. CDR3 length equals 14 residues. V lost 3 bases, J lost 10 bases, and 9 bases stayed unmatched. The germline V gene has CDR1 SGHVS and CDR2 FQNEAQ. Here the CDR3 reads CASSFTPGEGEQFF. The CDR3 region has the DNA TGTGCCAGCAGCTTCACCCCTGGGGAGGGGGAGCAGTTCTTC.

The genes are TRBV5-4 and TRBJ2-3; TRBD2 aligns across 9 bases. After removal of 6 bases from V and 5 bases from J, the junction contained 7 bases not matched to a gene. The V gene's germline CDR1 is SGHNT and CDR2 YYREEE (reference sequence). The CDR3 extends over 14 amino acids. This chain's CDR3 is CASTFSGSLDTQYF. The CDR3 DNA follows: TGTGCCAGCACCTTTAGCGGGAGCTTAGATACGCAGTATTTT.

The rearrangement links TRBV5-1 to TRBJ2-7; D may be TRBD2 (6 bases). This CDR3 is 13 amino acids long. Trimming removed 4 bases at V and 3 bases at J, with 11 bases between. Germline V gene lookup returns CDR1 SGHRS and CDR2 YFSETQ. The CDR3 protein is CASSPSGSYEQYF. For the CDR3, the DNA is TGCGCCAGCAGCCCGTCCGGGAGCTACGAGCAGTACTTC. The whole variable domain, remainder taken from reference TRBV5-1 and TRBJ2-7, is KAGVTQTPRYLIKTRGQQVTLSCSPISGHRSVSWYQQTPGQGLQFLFEYFSETQRNKGNFPGRFSGRQFSNSRSEMNVSTLELGDSALYLCASSPSGSYEQYFGPGTRLTVT.

The chain couples TRBV7-9 to TRBJ1-4; D possibly corresponds to TRBD1 (6 bases). This CDR3 is built from 15 residues. V gave up 5 bases and J gave up 3 bases, with 13 bases separating them. Germline V lookup: CDR1 SEHNR, CDR2 FQNEAQ (reference sequence). The CDR3, as DNA: TGTGCCAGCAGCCTAGGGGGGCCGGCTAATGAAAAACTGTTTTTT. This codes for CASSLGGPANEKLFF.

This clone was found once. This chain links TRBV6-6 with TRBJ2-5; 10 bases are shared with TRBD1. After removal of 6 bases from V and 5 bases from J, the junction contained 6 bases not matched to a gene. This CDR3 has 14 residues. CDR1 MNHNY and CDR2 SVGAGI come from the germline V gene (reference sequence). The CDR3 nucleotides read TGTGCCAGCAGCTCGACAGGGGGCGATGAGACCCAGTACTTC. Amino acids: CASSSTGGDETQYF.

In its sample, this clone was seen a few times. Other nucleotide sequences in the sample specify the same CDR3. The genes are TRBV6-5 and TRBJ1-6; 9 bases fit TRBD1. This CDR3 contains 15 residues. With V trimmed by 0 bases and J by 8 bases, 2 bases remained unmatched. Germline loops: CDR1 MNHEY, CDR2 SVGAGI. The CDR3, as DNA: TGTGCCAGCAGTTACTCAAGGACAGGGGATTCACCCCTCCACTTT. Translating it yields CASSYSRTGDSPLHF.

The genes are TRBV18 and TRBJ1-4, with 7 bases lining up with TRBD1. This CDR3 contains 17 residues. CDR1 and CDR2 (germline): KGHSH, LQKENI. The V gene end was trimmed by 4 bases and the J gene end by 3 bases; junction bases not matched to a gene: 11. Here the CDR3 DNA reads TGTGCCAGCTCACGTACTACTGGGACAGTCCCTAATGAAAAACTGTTTTTT. Protein: CASSRTTGTVPNEKLFF.

J is TRBJ2-5 and V is TRBV7-2; D ambiguous. Trimming cost V 5 bases and J 5 bases, with 18 bases left between them. The V gene's germline CDR1 is SGHTA and CDR2 FQGNSA. The CDR3 spans 15 residues. In DNA form, the CDR3 reads TGTGCCAGCAGCGCTCCCCTCGGGCGGACGGAGACCCAGTACTTC. Translation: CASSAPLGRTETQYF.

The chain carries TRBV11-3 and TRBJ2-3; 10 bases are a match to TRBD1. This CDR3 spans 14 amino acids. Germline V gene sequence: CDR1 SGHNT, CDR2 YENEEA. The V and J ends lost 8 bases and 3 bases, in that order; junction bases with no gene match: 5. The chain's CDR3 is CASSGQGTTDTQYF. As DNA, the CDR3 is TGTGCCAGCTCGGGACAGGGGACAACAGATACGCAGTATTTT.

The chain carries TRBV5-6 and TRBJ2-7, with D possibly being TRBD1 or TRBD2 (5 bases each). The V gene lost 2 bases and the J gene lost 4 bases, with 10 bases spanning the gap. The CDR3 extends over 13 amino acids. Germline loops: CDR1 SGHDT, CDR2 YYEEEE. The CDR3 protein is CASSFRGSYEQYF. The CDR3 DNA sequence: TGTGCCAGCAGCTTCCGGGGCTCGTACGAGCAGTACTTC.

This clone was picked up a small number of times. V gene TRBV11-2 combines with J gene TRBJ1-2; possibly TRBD1 for D (6 bases). Germline values: CDR1 SGHAT, CDR2 FQNNGV. V was shortened by 5 bases and J by 7 bases, with 8 bases between the two germline ends. This CDR3 spans 11 amino acids. In DNA form, the CDR3 reads TGTGCCAGCAGCGGACAGATTGGCTACACCTTC. Translation: CASSGQIGYTF.

The genes are TRBV30 and TRBJ1-2; D is unclear. The CDR3 has 15 amino acids. Looked up from germline, CDR1 is GTSNPN and CDR2 is SVGIG (reference sequence). The V and J ends lost 2 bases and 0 bases respectively, with 13 bases between them. CDR3 in amino acids: CAWSIGLPTNYGYTF. CDR3 bases: TGTGCCTGGAGTATCGGTCTCCCGACTAACTATGGCTACACCTTC.

V gene TRBV28 combines with J gene TRBJ1-1, with a possible D match to TRBD1 (5 bases). The V end lost 5 bases, the J end lost 4 bases, and 20 bases lay between the germline ends. Germline CDR1 reads MDHEN; CDR2 reads SYDVKM. The CDR3 sequence is 16 residues long. CDR3 DNA: TGTGCCAGCAGTCTATTAAGTGGGGGATCGATCACTGAAGCTTTCTTT. Translation: CASSLLSGGSITEAFF. The full variable domain, completed using reference TRBV28 and TRBJ1-1, is DVKVTQSSRYLVKRTGEKVFLECVQDMDHENMFWYRQDPGLGLRLIYFSYDVKMKEKGDIPEGYSVSREKKERFSLILESASTNQTSMYLCASSLLSGGSITEAFFGQGTRLTVV.

This clone has a single count. This chain uses TRBV7-2 with TRBJ2-5, with D perhaps being TRBD1 or TRBD2 (5 bases each). Trimming shortened V by 1 base and J by 5 bases, and 14 bases separated the two germline ends. This CDR3 is 15 amino acids long. Germline lookup yields CDR1 SGHTA and CDR2 FQGNSA. This CDR3 is CASSLVSSWGETQYF. In DNA form, the CDR3 reads TGTGCCAGCAGCTTAGTCTCCAGTTGGGGGGAGACCCAGTACTTC.

This sequence joins TRBV13 and TRBJ2-3; 10 nucleotides align to TRBD1. The CDR3 extends over 16 amino acids. Trimming at V came to 2 bases and at J to 10 bases, leaving 12 bases not matched to a gene. The germline gives CDR1 PRHDT, CDR2 FYEKMQ (reference sequence). CDR3 in amino acids: CASSLYRTGGAGAQYF. DNA of the CDR3: TGTGCCAGCAGCTTATACCGGACAGGGGGGGCCGGGGCGCAGTATTTT.

This clone was found once. The chain carries TRBV6-5 and TRBJ1-1, with D possibly TRBD1 on 6 matching bases. Germline CDR1 MNHEY, CDR2 SVGAGI. Trimming removed 4 bases from V and 4 bases from J, with 10 bases in between. This CDR3 is built from 13 residues. CDR3 residues: CASSWQGSTEAFF. As DNA, the CDR3 is TGTGCCAGCAGTTGGCAGGGGAGCACTGAAGCTTTCTTT.

The chain couples TRBV19 to TRBJ1-2, with 8 nucleotides matching TRBD1. CDR1 and CDR2 from the germline V gene are LNHDA and SQIVND (reference sequence). The trim removed 1 base at V and 3 bases at J, leaving 7 bases unmatched. The CDR3 extends over 16 amino acids. CDR3 bases: TGTGCCAGTAGTATAGGACGACGGACAGGGTACTATGGCTACACCTTC. Protein sequence: CASSIGRRTGYYGYTF. Together with reference TRBV19 and TRBJ1-2, the CDR3 gives the full variable domain: DGGITQSPKYLFRKEGQNVTLSCEQNLNHDAMYWYRQDPGQGLRLIYYSQIVNDFQKGDIAEGYSVSREKKESFPLTVTSAQKNPTAFYLCASSIGRRTGYYGYTFGSGTRLTVV.

This sequence joins TRBV7-6 and TRBJ2-3; TRBD2 matches 8 bases. With V trimmed by 3 bases and J by 4 bases, 6 bases remained unmatched. Germline V gene sequence: CDR1 SGHVS, CDR2 FNYEAQ. CDR3 size: 15 residues. As DNA, the CDR3 is TGTGCCAGCAGCTTTATTACGGGAGGGGCAGATACGCAGTATTTT. This codes for CASSFITGGADTQYF.

A few counts support this clone. The chain links TRBV19 to TRBJ1-5; 9 nucleotides match TRBD1. V was clipped by 4 bases and J by 2 bases; unmatched bases: 9. In germline, CDR1 is LNHDA, CDR2 SQIVND (reference sequence). The CDR3 contains 17 residues. In DNA, the CDR3 is TGTGCCAGTAGTACGCGGACAGGGGATGCGGGCAATCAGCCCCAGCATTTT. It is translated as CASSTRTGDAGNQPQHF. The whole variable domain, filled in from reference TRBV19 and TRBJ1-5, reads DGGITQSPKYLFRKEGQNVTLSCEQNLNHDAMYWYRQDPGQGLRLIYYSQIVNDFQKGDIAEGYSVSREKKESFPLTVTSAQKNPTAFYLCASSTRTGDAGNQPQHFGDGTRLSIL.